The source of this T cell receptor (beta chain) is a study of T cell responses to AZD1222 COVID-19 vaccine. Findings of the study overall: Only a handful of AZD1222 recipients tested seropositive at baseline.

As concerns this clone: As yet, its antigen is unknown.

Some clones are missing from TCRdb's copy, which holds only in-frame ones; the method was immunoSEQ multiplex PCR. The repertoire consists of some 180,000 clones, with approximately 92% occurring once and the leading ten covering around 0.96%. The CDR3 covers 11 residues. V was clipped by 6 bases and J by 13 bases; unmatched bases: 5. The sequence derives from an adult who received the MenACWY meningococcal vaccine as a control. This sequence joins TRBV12-3 or TRBV12-4 and TRBJ1-4; TRBD1 aligns across 7 bases. Material: peripheral blood, obtained 28 days after the second dose of the MenACWY control vaccine. CDR3 sequence (DNA): TGTGCCAGCAGCCCTAGGGGGCCACTGTTTTTT. Translated, it gives CASSPRGPLFF.